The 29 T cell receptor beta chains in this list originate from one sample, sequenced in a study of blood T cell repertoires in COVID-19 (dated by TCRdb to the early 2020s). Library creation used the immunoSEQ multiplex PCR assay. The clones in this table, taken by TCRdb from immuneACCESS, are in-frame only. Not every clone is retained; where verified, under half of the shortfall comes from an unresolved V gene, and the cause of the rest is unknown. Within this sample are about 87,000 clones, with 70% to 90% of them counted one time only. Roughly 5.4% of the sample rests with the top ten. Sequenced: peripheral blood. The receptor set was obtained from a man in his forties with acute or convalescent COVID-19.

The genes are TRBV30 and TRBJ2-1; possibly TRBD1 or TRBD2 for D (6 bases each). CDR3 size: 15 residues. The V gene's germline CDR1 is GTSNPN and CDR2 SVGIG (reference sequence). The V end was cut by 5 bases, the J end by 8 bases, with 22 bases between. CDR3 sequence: CAWGGGTPDPYEQFF. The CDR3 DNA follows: TGTGCCTGGGGAGGGGGGACACCGGACCCCTATGAGCAGTTCTTC.

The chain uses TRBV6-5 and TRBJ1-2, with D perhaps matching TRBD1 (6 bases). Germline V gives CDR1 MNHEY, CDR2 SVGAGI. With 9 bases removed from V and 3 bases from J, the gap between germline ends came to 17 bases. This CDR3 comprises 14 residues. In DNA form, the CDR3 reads TGTGCCAGTTCTAGGGGGACGGTAGACTATGGCTACACCTTC. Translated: CASSRGTVDYGYTF.

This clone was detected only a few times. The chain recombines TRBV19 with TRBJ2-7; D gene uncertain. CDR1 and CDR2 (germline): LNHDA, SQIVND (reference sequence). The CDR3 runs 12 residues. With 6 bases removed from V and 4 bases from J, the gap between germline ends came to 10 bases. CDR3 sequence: CASSNLNYEQYF. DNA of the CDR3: TGTGCCAGTAGCAACCTAAATTACGAGCAGTACTTC.

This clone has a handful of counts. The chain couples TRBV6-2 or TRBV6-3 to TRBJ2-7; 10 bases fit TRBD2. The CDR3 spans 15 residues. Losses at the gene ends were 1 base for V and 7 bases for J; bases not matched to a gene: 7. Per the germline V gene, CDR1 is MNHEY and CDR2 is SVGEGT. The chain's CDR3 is CASSYLLAGKGEQYF. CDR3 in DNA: TGTGCCAGCAGTTACTTACTAGCGGGGAAGGGTGAGCAGTACTTC.

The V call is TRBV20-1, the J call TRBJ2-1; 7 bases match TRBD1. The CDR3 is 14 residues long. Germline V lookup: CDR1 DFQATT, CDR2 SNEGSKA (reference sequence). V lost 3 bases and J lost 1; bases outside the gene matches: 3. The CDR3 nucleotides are TGCAGTGCTAGTCCGGGACAGTCCTACAATGAGCAGTTCTTC. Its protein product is CSASPGQSYNEQFF.

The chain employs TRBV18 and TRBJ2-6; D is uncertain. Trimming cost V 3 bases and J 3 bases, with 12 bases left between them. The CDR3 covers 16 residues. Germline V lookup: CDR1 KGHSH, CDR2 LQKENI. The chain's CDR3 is CASSPLIGGGANVLTF. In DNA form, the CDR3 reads TGTGCCAGCTCACCGCTAATCGGCGGTGGGGCCAACGTCCTGACTTTC.

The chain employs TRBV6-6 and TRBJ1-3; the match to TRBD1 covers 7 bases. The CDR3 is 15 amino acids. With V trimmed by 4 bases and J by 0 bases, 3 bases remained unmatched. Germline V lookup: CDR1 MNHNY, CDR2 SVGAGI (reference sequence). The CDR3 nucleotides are TGTGCCAGCAGTTTCACAGGGGACTCTGGAAACACCATATATTTT. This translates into CASSFTGDSGNTIYF.

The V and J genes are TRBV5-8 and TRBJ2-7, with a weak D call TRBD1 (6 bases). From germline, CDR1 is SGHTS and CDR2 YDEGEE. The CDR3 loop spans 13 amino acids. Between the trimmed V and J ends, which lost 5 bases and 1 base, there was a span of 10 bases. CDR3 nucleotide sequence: TGTGCCAGCAGAGTGACAGGATCCTACGAGCAGTACTTC. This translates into CASRVTGSYEQYF.

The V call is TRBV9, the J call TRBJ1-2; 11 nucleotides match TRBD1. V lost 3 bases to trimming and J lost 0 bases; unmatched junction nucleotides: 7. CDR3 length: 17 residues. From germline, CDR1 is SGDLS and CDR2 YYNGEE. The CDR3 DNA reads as TGTGCCAGCAGCGGGACAGGGGGCCCCCTCTCTAACTATGGCTACACCTTC. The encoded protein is CASSGTGGPLSNYGYTF.

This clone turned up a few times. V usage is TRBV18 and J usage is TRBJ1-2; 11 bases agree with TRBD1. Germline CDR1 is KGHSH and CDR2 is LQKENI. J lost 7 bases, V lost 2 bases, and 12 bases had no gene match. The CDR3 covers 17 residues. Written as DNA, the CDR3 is TGTGCCAGCTCACCAAGGGGTGGAGGACAGGGGGCAGCTGGCTACACCTTC. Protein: CASSPRGGGQGAAGYTF.

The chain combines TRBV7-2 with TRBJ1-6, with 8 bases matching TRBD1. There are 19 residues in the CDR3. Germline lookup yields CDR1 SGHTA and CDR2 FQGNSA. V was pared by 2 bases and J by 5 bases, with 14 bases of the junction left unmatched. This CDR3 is CASSLRLSRGRWNNSPLHF. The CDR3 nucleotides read TGTGCCAGCAGCTTAAGACTTAGCAGGGGGCGCTGGAATAATTCACCCCTCCACTTT. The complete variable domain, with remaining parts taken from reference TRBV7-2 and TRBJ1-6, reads GAGVSQSPSNKVTEKGKDVELRCDPISGHTALYWYRQSLGQGLEFLIYFQGNSAPDKSGLPSDRFSAERTGGSVSTLTIQRTQQEDSAVYLCASSLRLSRGRWNNSPLHFGNGTRLTVT.

CDR3 in DNA: TGTGCCAGTAGTTTCTTCCCCACCGGGGGCGGGAGATACGTGGATGAGCAGTTCTTC. Its protein product is CASSFFPTGGGRYVDEQFF. V gene TRBV19 combines with J gene TRBJ2-1; D may be TRBD2 (7 bases). V lost 5 bases and J 8 bases, leaving 31 bases between the germline ends. The CDR3 covers 19 residues. Germline CDR1 is LNHDA and CDR2 is SQIVND (reference sequence).

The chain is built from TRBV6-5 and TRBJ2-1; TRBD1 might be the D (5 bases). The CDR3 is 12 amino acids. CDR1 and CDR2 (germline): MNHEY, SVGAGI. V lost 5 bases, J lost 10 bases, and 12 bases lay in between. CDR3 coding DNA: TGTGCCAGCAGTAGAACAGGCGACGAGCAGTTCTTC. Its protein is CASSRTGDEQFF.

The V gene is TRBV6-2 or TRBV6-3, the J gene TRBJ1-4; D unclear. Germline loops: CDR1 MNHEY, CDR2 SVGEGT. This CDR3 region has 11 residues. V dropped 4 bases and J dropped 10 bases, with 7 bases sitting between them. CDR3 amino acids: CASSLAGKLFF. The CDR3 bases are TGTGCCAGCAGTTTGGCGGGAAAACTGTTTTTT.

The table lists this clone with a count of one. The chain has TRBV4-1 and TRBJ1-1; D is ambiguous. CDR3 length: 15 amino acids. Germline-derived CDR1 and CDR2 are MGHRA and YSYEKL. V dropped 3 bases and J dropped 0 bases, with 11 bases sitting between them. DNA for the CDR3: TGCGCCAGCAGCCAGCGAGGACTCATGAACACTGAAGCTTTCTTT. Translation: CASSQRGLMNTEAFF.

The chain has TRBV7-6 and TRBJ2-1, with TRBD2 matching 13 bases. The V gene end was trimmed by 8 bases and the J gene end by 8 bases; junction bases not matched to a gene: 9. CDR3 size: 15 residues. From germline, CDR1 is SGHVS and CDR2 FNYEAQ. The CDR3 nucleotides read TGTGCCAGCGGGATAGGGACTAGCGGGGCCGATGAGCAGTTCTTC. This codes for CASGIGTSGADEQFF.

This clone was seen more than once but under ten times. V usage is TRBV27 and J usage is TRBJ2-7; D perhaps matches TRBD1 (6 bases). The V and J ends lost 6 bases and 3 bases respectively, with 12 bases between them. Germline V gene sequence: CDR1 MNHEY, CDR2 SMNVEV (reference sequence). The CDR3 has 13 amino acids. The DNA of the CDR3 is TGTGCCAGCAGCCGGGACATCGGCTACGAGCAGTACTTC. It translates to CASSRDIGYEQYF.

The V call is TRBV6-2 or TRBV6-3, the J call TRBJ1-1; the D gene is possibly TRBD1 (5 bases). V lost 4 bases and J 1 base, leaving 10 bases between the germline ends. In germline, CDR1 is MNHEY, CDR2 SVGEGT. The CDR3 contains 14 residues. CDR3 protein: CASSFQGGNTEAFF. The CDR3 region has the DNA TGTGCCAGCAGTTTTCAGGGAGGGAACACTGAAGCTTTCTTT.

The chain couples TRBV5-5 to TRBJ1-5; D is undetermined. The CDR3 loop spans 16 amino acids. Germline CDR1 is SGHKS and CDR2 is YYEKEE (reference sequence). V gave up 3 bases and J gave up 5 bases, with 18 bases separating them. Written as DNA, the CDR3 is TGTGCCAGCAGCTCCGCAGGAGGTCCATCTTATCAGCCCCAGCATTTT. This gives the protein CASSSAGGPSYQPQHF.

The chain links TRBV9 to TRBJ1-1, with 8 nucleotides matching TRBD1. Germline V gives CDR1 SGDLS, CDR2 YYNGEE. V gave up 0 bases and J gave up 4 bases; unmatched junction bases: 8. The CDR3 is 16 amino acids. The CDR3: CASSVEAGGAFTEAFF. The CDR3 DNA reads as TGTGCCAGCAGCGTAGAGGCAGGGGGCGCGTTCACTGAAGCTTTCTTT.

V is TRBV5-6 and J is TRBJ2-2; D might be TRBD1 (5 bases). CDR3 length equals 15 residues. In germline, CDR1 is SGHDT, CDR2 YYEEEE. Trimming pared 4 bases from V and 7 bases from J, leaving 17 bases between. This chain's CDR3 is CASSHTGREDGELFF. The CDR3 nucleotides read TGTGCCAGCAGCCATACGGGCAGGGAAGACGGGGAGCTGTTTTTT.

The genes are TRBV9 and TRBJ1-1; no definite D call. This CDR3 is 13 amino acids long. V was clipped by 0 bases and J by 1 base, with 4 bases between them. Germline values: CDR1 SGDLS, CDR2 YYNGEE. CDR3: CASSVARNTEAFF. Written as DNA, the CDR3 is TGTGCCAGCAGCGTAGCTAGGAACACTGAAGCTTTCTTT.

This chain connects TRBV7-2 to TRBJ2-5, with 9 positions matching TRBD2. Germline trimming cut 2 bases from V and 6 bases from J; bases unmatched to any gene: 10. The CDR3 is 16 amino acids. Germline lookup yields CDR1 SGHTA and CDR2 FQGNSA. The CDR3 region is CASSLSGRGGVKTQYF. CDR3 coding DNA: TGTGCCAGCAGCTTATCCGGGCGGGGGGGCGTGAAGACCCAGTACTTC.

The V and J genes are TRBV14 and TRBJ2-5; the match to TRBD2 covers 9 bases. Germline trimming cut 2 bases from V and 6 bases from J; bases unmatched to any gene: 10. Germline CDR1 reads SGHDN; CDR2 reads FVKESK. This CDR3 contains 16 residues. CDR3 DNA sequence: TGTGCCAGCAGCCAACACAGCGGGGGGCTATATAAGACCCAGTACTTC. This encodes CASSQHSGGLYKTQYF.

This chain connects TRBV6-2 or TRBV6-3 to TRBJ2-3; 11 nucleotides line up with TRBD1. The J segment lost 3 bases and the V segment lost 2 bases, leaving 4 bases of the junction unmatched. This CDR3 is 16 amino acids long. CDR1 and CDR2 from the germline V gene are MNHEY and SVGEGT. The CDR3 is CASSYPDRGHTDTQYF. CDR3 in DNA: TGTGCCAGCAGTTACCCGGACAGGGGGCATACAGATACGCAGTATTTT.

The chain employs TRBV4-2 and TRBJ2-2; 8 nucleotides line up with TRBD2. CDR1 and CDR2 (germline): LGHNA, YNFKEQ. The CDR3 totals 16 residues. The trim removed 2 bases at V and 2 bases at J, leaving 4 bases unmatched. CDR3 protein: CASSQSTSGNTGELFF. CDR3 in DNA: TGTGCCAGCAGCCAATCTACTAGCGGTAACACCGGGGAGCTGTTTTTT.

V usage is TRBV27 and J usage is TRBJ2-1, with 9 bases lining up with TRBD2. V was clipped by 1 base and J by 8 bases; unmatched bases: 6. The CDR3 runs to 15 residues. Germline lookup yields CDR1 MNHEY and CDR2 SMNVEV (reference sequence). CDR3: CASSLLGGGADEQFF. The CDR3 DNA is TGTGCCAGCAGTTTATTGGGCGGGGGGGCCGATGAGCAGTTCTTC.

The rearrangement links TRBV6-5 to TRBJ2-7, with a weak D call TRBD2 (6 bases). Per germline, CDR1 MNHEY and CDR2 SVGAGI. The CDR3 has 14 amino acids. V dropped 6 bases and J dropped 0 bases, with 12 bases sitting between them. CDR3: CASSPRGDSYEQYF. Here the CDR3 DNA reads TGTGCCAGCAGCCCCCGCGGGGACTCCTACGAGCAGTACTTC.

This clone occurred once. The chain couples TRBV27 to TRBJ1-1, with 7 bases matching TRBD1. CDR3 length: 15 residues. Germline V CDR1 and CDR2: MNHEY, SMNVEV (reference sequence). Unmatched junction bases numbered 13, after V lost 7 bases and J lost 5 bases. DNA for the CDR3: TGTGCCAGCAATAAACGACAGGGATTGGGGACTGAAGCTTTCTTT. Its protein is CASNKRQGLGTEAFF.